Listed here is a single T cell receptor beta chain. What it binds is not known. The data stem from a study of T-cell memory formation after mild COVID-19. Study details: Across donors, TCR clusters were largely donor specific. Study-wide findings and caveats: Several responding clones turned up in pre-infection memory, indicating that cross-reactive memory may have taken part. Clones contracting across day 15 to 85 had a balanced CD4/CD8 profile; later expanding clones leaned CD4+.

With 3 bases removed from V and 7 bases from J, the gap between germline ends came to 11 bases. The CDR3 sequence is 14 residues long. Per germline, CDR1 SGHRS and CDR2 YFSETQ. A single record per CDR3 protein comes from TCRdb applying MiXCR to the 5' RACE reads. Of over 450,000 distinct CDR3 sequences in the sample, around 21% were seen once. The sample consisted of PBMCs or a T cell subset sorted from them (not recorded which). The chain links TRBV5-1 to TRBJ1-6; weak D call: TRBD1 (5 bases). The TCR originated in an adult woman who had mild COVID-19 (a few samples of this study predate the infection). Cell type and time point are not known. The CDR3 nucleotides are TGCGCCAGCAGCTGGGCTCAGGGAAATTCACCCCTCCACTTT. Translated: CASSWAQGNSPLHF. Variable domain in full (rest from reference TRBV5-1 and TRBJ1-6): KAGVTQTPRYLIKTRGQQVTLSCSPISGHRSVSWYQQTPGQGLQFLFEYFSETQRNKGNFPGRFSGRQFSNSRSEMNVSTLELGDSALYLCASSWAQGNSPLHFGNGTRLTVT.